Below, 29 T cell receptor beta chains from the same sample are listed, as sequenced in a study of T-cell reconstitution after alpha-beta-depleted transplantation in children. Unique molecular identifiers featured in how the TCRbeta library was prepared. From the PCR reads, TCRdb called clonotypes with MiXCR, one entry per CDR3 protein. The sample includes 540,000 or so distinct CDR3 sequences, 20% to 25% of them seen just once. The sequencing here drew on PBMCs, mostly from graft donor cells, taken 360 days after TCRalphabeta/CD19-depleted stem cell transplant. Receptors originate from a boy in the first two years of life who had a stem cell transplant for acute myeloid leukemia, so the T cells may come from the graft donor.

This clonotype was seen ten or more times. This chain connects TRBV12-3 or TRBV12-4 to TRBJ2-7; 7 bases are shared with TRBD1. This CDR3 region has 11 residues. Trimming cost V 9 bases and J 4 bases; bases outside gene matches: 3. The CDR3 here is CASGTVYEQYV. For the CDR3, the DNA is TGTGCCAGTGGGACAGTTTACGAGCAGTACGTC.

There are many counts of this clonotype. The chain has TRBV10-1 and TRBJ2-3; D remains unclear. Germline values: CDR1 WNHNN, CDR2 SYGVQD (reference sequence). V lost 3 bases, J lost 0 bases, and 10 bases lay in between. The CDR3 consists of 15 residues. CDR3 in DNA: TGCGCCAGCAGTGAAGAACTGCCAAGCACAGATACGCAGTATTTT. Translated, it gives CASSEELPSTDTQYF.

This sequence joins TRBV20-1 and TRBJ1-6; 9 bases fit TRBD1. This CDR3 has 14 residues. CDR1 is DFQATT and CDR2 is SNEGSKA in the germline V gene (reference sequence). J lost 10 bases, V lost 2 bases, and 6 bases had no gene match. CDR3 sequence reads: CSARSGTGYSPLHF. CDR3 DNA: TGCAGTGCTAGATCCGGGACAGGGTACTCACCCCTCCACTTT.

This clonotype has only a few counts. V and J are TRBV20-1 and TRBJ1-2; D not resolved. V was trimmed by 3 bases and J by 6 bases, leaving 11 bases between them. The CDR3 is made up of 12 amino acids. The germline V gene encodes CDR1 DFQATT and CDR2 SNEGSKA (reference sequence). The chain's CDR3 is CSASAFNDGYTF. The DNA of the CDR3 is TGCAGTGCTAGTGCGTTCAACGATGGCTACACCTTC.

This clonotype was counted at least ten times. J is TRBJ2-1 and V is TRBV6-5; D unclear. The CDR3 length is 13 residues. V lost 6 bases to trimming and J lost 5 bases, with 11 bases between them. The germline V gene encodes CDR1 MNHEY and CDR2 SVGAGI. CDR3 residues: CASRIGNHNEQFF. The DNA of the CDR3 is TGTGCCAGCAGGATAGGGAATCACAATGAGCAGTTCTTC.

This clonotype has ten or more counts. J is TRBJ2-3 and V is TRBV28, with D possibly TRBD2 on 6 matching bases. Trimming shortened V by 6 bases and J by 1 base, and 11 bases separated the two germline ends. This CDR3 comprises 14 residues. Germline assignment: CDR1 MDHEN and CDR2 SYDVKM. CDR3 DNA sequence: TGTGCCAGCAGCCTCTGGGGGGGCACAGATACGCAGTATTTT. Protein: CASSLWGGTDTQYF.

This clonotype was detected a few times. The rearrangement joins TRBV15 to TRBJ1-4; TRBD1 matches 7 bases. The CDR3 is 15 residues long. V shed 0 bases and J 7 bases; nucleotides not matched to a gene: 5. Per the germline V gene, CDR1 is LNHNV and CDR2 is YYDKDF (reference sequence). The CDR3 region is CATSREAYRGEKLFF. In DNA form, the CDR3 reads TGTGCCACCAGCAGAGAGGCGTACAGGGGTGAAAAACTGTTTTTT. The whole variable domain, remainder taken from reference TRBV15 and TRBJ1-4, is DAMVIQNPRYQVTQFGKPVTLSCSQTLNHNVMYWYQQKSSQAPKLLFHYYDKDFNNEADTPDNFQSRRPNTSFCFLDIRSPGLGDTAMYLCATSREAYRGEKLFFGSGTQLSVL.

The sample holds a few counts of this clonotype. This chain uses TRBV20-1 with TRBJ2-5; the D is unclear. V was pared by 2 bases and J by 5 bases, with 15 bases between. CDR1 and CDR2 from the germline V gene are DFQATT and SNEGSKA (reference sequence). The CDR3 has 14 residues. The CDR3 spells CSARRPPGSETQYF. For the CDR3, the DNA is TGCAGTGCTAGACGACCCCCGGGCAGTGAGACCCAGTACTTC.

This rearrangement joins TRBV12-3 or TRBV12-4 to TRBJ1-4, with D uncertain. This CDR3 comprises 16 residues. The ends were cut back, 4 bases at V and 11 bases at J, with 23 bases in the middle. The CDR3 reads CASSSTRIPTEWKLFF. In DNA, the CDR3 is TGTGCCAGCAGTTCAACCCGGATTCCTACAGAATGGAAACTGTTTTTT.

A few counts support this clonotype. The chain combines TRBV5-1 with TRBJ2-4; no firm D call. Deletions cut 0 bases from V and 0 bases from J, with 25 bases between. The CDR3 totals 21 residues. Germline assignment: CDR1 SGHRS and CDR2 YFSETQ. CDR3 sequence (DNA): TGCGCCAGCAGCTTGGCCTGGAGTACCGGATTCTCGACACTAGCCAAAAACATTCAGTACTTC. It translates to CASSLAWSTGFSTLAKNIQYF.

J is TRBJ2-2 and V is TRBV2; D may be TRBD2 (7 bases). V was cut by 6 bases and J by 1 base, with 12 bases left in between. Germline V CDR1 and CDR2: SNHLY, FYNNEI. The CDR3 runs to 15 residues. The CDR3, as DNA: TGTGCCAGCAGGCGGGAGACAGGGAACACCGGGGAGCTGTTTTTT. It codes for CASRRETGNTGELFF.

In nucleotides, the CDR3 is TGCGCCAGCAGCTTGGATTCAGGAGTTGGCAATCAGCCCCAGCATTTT. This codes for CASSLDSGVGNQPQHF. The chain combines TRBV5-1 with TRBJ1-5, with unresolved D. The CDR3 is 16 residues long. The V end was cut by 0 bases, the J end by 2 bases, with 12 bases between. Germline V gives CDR1 SGHRS, CDR2 YFSETQ.

This rearrangement joins TRBV12-3 or TRBV12-4 to TRBJ1-2, with 9 nucleotides matching TRBD1. The CDR3 has 15 amino acids. The V segment lost 6 bases and the J segment 4 bases; nucleotides outside the gene matches: 9. The CDR3: CASSPWDRASYGYTF. CDR3 in DNA: TGTGCCAGCAGCCCCTGGGACAGGGCTAGCTATGGCTACACCTTC.

With respect to this clonotype: Just one base apart from a much larger clone, this may be a read error. This rearrangement joins TRBV7-9 to TRBJ2-1; 7 bases are shared with TRBD1. Germline V lookup: CDR1 SEHNR, CDR2 FQNEAQ (reference sequence). V shed 3 bases, J shed 5 bases, and the junction held 4 bases outside the gene matches. The CDR3 loop spans 14 amino acids. CDR3 region: CASSLTGFNNEQFF. Here the CDR3 DNA reads TGTGCCAGCAGCTTGACAGGGTTCAACAATGAGCAGTTCTTC.

The gene calls are TRBV20-1 and TRBJ2-7; D may be TRBD2 (6 bases). This CDR3 comprises 13 residues. Germline CDR1 DFQATT, CDR2 SNEGSKA (reference sequence). V was pared by 7 bases and J by 1 base, with 14 bases between. Here the CDR3 DNA reads TGCAGTGTCCTGACGGGACTTTCCTACGAGCAGTACTTC. Its protein is CSVLTGLSYEQYF.

Ten or more counts support this clonotype. The CDR3 loop is CASSAHRDIQYF. The CDR3 DNA follows: TGTGCCAGCAGCGCTCATCGGGACATTCAGTACTTC. The chain has TRBV7-9 and TRBJ2-4, with unresolved D. Germline V CDR1 and CDR2: SEHNR, FQNEAQ (reference sequence). The CDR3 covers 12 residues. V was clipped by 5 bases and J by 8 bases, with 10 bases between them.

About this clonotype itself: A read error may be the cause here, since a much bigger clone is one base away. The conserved final phenylalanine or tryptophan is absent from the CDR3, which likely points to a read error. The chain links TRBV7-2 to TRBJ2-5; D may be TRBD1 or TRBD2 (5 bases each). The CDR3 loop spans 15 amino acids. Germline V gene sequence: CDR1 SGHTA, CDR2 FQGNSA. Trimming removed 5 bases from V and 5 bases from J, with 18 bases in between. CDR3 sequence: CASSIEGSPPETQYY. In nucleotides, the CDR3 is TGTGCCAGCAGCATAGAGGGGAGCCCCCCGGAGACCCAGTACTAC.

The chain combines TRBV4-3 with TRBJ2-3, with 11 positions matching TRBD2. CDR1 is LGHNA and CDR2 is YSLEER in the germline V gene. V shed 0 bases, J shed 9 bases, and the junction held 11 bases outside the gene matches. CDR3 length: 17 residues. CDR3 sequence: CASSQDLGTSGTLTQYF. The DNA for the CDR3 is TGCGCCAGCAGCCAAGATTTGGGGACTAGCGGAACCCTCACGCAGTATTTT.

This clonotype was recorded at least ten times. The V call is TRBV6-1, the J call TRBJ1-2; D is unclear. Deletions cut 6 bases from V and 7 bases from J, with 21 bases between. There are 15 residues in the CDR3. The germline V gene has CDR1 MNHNS and CDR2 SASEGT. The CDR3, as DNA: TGTGCCAGCAGCCTGGGCGGGGTGGCAGTGTCTGGCTACACCTTC. It yields the protein CASSLGGVAVSGYTF.

Written as DNA, the CDR3 is TGTGCCAGCAGCTTGCGGGACAGTAAAGCCTACGAGCAGTACTTC. Translation gives CASSLRDSKAYEQYF. This rearrangement joins TRBV5-6 to TRBJ2-7; 7 bases map to TRBD1. With V trimmed by 1 base and J by 2 bases, 6 bases remained unmatched. The CDR3 has 15 residues. Per germline, CDR1 SGHDT and CDR2 YYEEEE.

This clonotype was observed at least ten times. CDR3 sequence reads: CASSLSPSGGAYGNIQYF. CDR3 in DNA: TGTGCCAGCAGTTTAAGCCCTAGCGGGGGGGCATACGGAAACATTCAGTACTTC. This rearrangement joins TRBV28 to TRBJ2-4; 12 nucleotides align to TRBD2. V dropped 2 bases and J dropped 6; count of bases not matched to a gene: 11. Per germline, CDR1 MDHEN and CDR2 SYDVKM. This CDR3 has 18 amino acids. Full variable domain (rest looked up from reference TRBV28 and TRBJ2-4): DVKVTQSSRYLVKRTGEKVFLECVQDMDHENMFWYRQDPGLGLRLIYFSYDVKMKEKGDIPEGYSVSREKKERFSLILESASTNQTSMYLCASSLSPSGGAYGNIQYFGAGTRLSVL.

This clonotype came up many times. The J gene is TRBJ2-2, the V gene TRBV7-2; no firm D call. The CDR3 loop spans 12 amino acids. V was clipped by 3 bases and J by 11 bases, with 10 bases between them. From germline, CDR1 is SGHTA and CDR2 FQGNSA. For the CDR3, the DNA is TGTGCCAGCAGCTTTACGGTCGGAGAGCTGTTTTTT. Its protein product is CASSFTVGELFF. Complete variable domain (other parts from reference TRBV7-2 and TRBJ2-2): GAGVSQSPSNKVTEKGKDVELRCDPISGHTALYWYRQSLGQGLEFLIYFQGNSAPDKSGLPSDRFSAERTGGSVSTLTIQRTQQEDSAVYLCASSFTVGELFFGEGSRLTVL.

In DNA, the CDR3 is TGTGCCAGCAGCCGTGGACCGGTCAATCAGCCCCAGCATTTT. Translating it yields CASSRGPVNQPQHF. The genes are TRBV6-1 and TRBJ1-5; D not resolved. V was trimmed by 6 bases and J by 3 bases, leaving 12 bases between them. CDR3 length: 14 amino acids. CDR1 and CDR2 from the germline V gene are MNHNS and SASEGT.

The chain uses TRBV7-9 and TRBJ2-7; D is uncertain. The CDR3 is 13 residues long. V lost 5 bases and J 5 bases, leaving 13 bases between the germline ends. Germline assignment: CDR1 SEHNR and CDR2 FQNEAQ (reference sequence). The CDR3 bases are TGTGCCAGCAGCCCGACCGGGTACGACGAGCAGTACTTC. The encoded protein is CASSPTGYDEQYF.

This clonotype was counted between two and nine times. The genes are TRBV27 and TRBJ1-2; perhaps TRBD1 as D (6 bases). Trimming removed 2 bases at V and 4 bases at J, with 11 bases between. The CDR3 covers 14 residues. Germline V gene data show CDR1 as MNHEY and CDR2 as SMNVEV (reference sequence). DNA of the CDR3: TGTGCCAGCAGTTTAAGAGGGGGAGGCTATGGCTACACCTTC. Protein product: CASSLRGGGYGYTF.

The CDR3 DNA reads as TGTGCCACCAGCAGAGATTTCGGCGTATCGCGTAGGGAGACCCAGTACTTC. Translating it yields CATSRDFGVSRRETQYF. V and J are TRBV15 and TRBJ2-5; unclear D gene. The germline gives CDR1 LNHNV, CDR2 YYDKDF (reference sequence). The CDR3 consists of 17 residues. V lost 0 bases to trimming and J lost 5 bases, with 19 bases between them.

This clonotype was seen a few times. The chain recombines TRBV11-2 with TRBJ1-6; D not certain. Between the trimmed V and J ends, which lost 0 bases and 9 bases, there was a span of 12 bases. The CDR3 covers 15 residues. CDR1 is SGHAT and CDR2 is FQNNGV in the germline V gene. CDR3 sequence reads: CASSLEIALISPLHF. CDR3 nucleotide sequence: TGTGCCAGCAGCTTAGAGATAGCCCTGATTTCACCCCTCCACTTT.

The sample holds many counts of this clonotype. This rearrangement joins TRBV5-1 to TRBJ2-7, with 7 bases matching TRBD1. Germline V CDR1 and CDR2: SGHRS, YFSETQ. Trimming removed 0 bases from V and 3 bases from J; junction bases left unmatched: 9. The CDR3 covers 16 residues. This chain's CDR3 is CASSLAYGTVNYEQYF. The CDR3 DNA sequence: TGCGCCAGCAGCTTGGCGTATGGGACAGTGAACTACGAGCAGTACTTC.

This clonotype occurred many times. This sequence joins TRBV29-1 and TRBJ2-3; 9 bases map to TRBD2. Unmatched junction bases numbered 5, after V lost 7 bases and J lost 0 bases. From germline, CDR1 is SQVTM and CDR2 ANQGSEA. The CDR3 spans 14 residues. CDR3 nucleotide sequence: TGCAGCGGAACGACTAGCGGCAGCACAGATACGCAGTATTTT. Translating gives CSGTTSGSTDTQYF.